The table lists the clone carrying this T cell receptor beta chain with a few counts. The second PCR ran roughly 6 to 12 cycles with a sample-barcoded 5' primer and J-beta primers. Each of the cDNA molecules was tagged by a template-switch adaptor with 12 random nucleotides. TCRdb reprocessed the 5' RACE reads via MiXCR and lists one record per CDR3 protein. The table lists about 1.6 million distinct CDR3 sequences, roughly a third of them singletons. The source of the sample is a study of blood T cells in healthy people across ages. The sample comprised blood. This TCR was sampled from a woman aged 30 to 39 in good health.

In nucleotides, the CDR3 is TGCGCCAGCAGGGGGGGACAGGGTCAAAACTACGAGCAGTACTTC. This codes for CASRGGQGQNYEQYF. J is TRBJ2-7 and V is TRBV10-1, with 9 bases that match TRBD1. The CDR3 runs to 15 residues. The V segment lost 6 bases and the J segment 3 bases; nucleotides outside the gene matches: 9. Germline lookup yields CDR1 WNHNN and CDR2 SYGVQD (reference sequence).